This T cell receptor beta chain is from a study of cytomegalovirus exposure and HLA in healthy donors. The PCR employed 60 Vbeta primers together with 13 Jbeta primers. Using immunoSEQ multiplex PCR, the repertoire was profiled, and TCRdb retains in-frame clones only, with some absent. Across 150,000 to 200,000 clones, the top ten clones capture 6.5% of the sample. V gave up 4 bases and J gave up 2 bases; unmatched junction bases: 4. Germline assignment: CDR1 SGHTS and CDR2 YDEGEE. The CDR3 spans 14 residues. Sequencing input: PBMCs. The TCR was taken from a man aged 25 to 40 in good health and CMV-seronegative. V usage is TRBV5-8 and J usage is TRBJ2-3, with 7 positions matching TRBD2. CDR3 nucleotides: TGTGCCAGCAGCCCGACTAGCTACACAGATACGCAGTATTTT. It translates to CASSPTSYTDTQYF.